Shown below are 6 T cell receptor beta chains from a single sample sequenced in a study of CD8+ T cells in alopecia areata (dated by TCRdb to between 2017 and 2018). Reading the label with the study, this specimen's time point is: baseline before oral tofacitinib. Receptor amplification or capture employed the immunoSEQ multiplex PCR assay. For TCR sequencing, RNA was extracted from every sample and reverse transcribed into cDNA to serve as template. Held by TCRdb, this immuneACCESS table contains in-frame sequences only and omits some clones. Under half of the omission traces to an unresolved V gene where checked; the cause of the rest is unknown. The sample table records approximately 150,000 clones; around 87% of these occur just once. Over 12% of the sample rests with the top ten. The sample consisted of CD8+ T cells sorted from blood, taken at week 0. Receptor source: a human donor with alopecia areata.

This rearrangement joins TRBV29-1 to TRBJ2-2, with D possibly TRBD1 on 5 matching bases. Trimming removed 2 bases from V and 3 bases from J, with 7 bases in between. Germline-derived CDR1 and CDR2 are SQVTM and ANQGSEA. The CDR3 has 13 residues. CDR3 sequence reads: CSVESRDTGELFF. CDR3 DNA: TGCAGCGTTGAATCCAGGGACACCGGGGAGCTGTTTTTT.

V is TRBV7-8 and J is TRBJ2-7, with D perhaps matching TRBD1 or TRBD2 (7 bases each). Germline assignment: CDR1 SGHVS and CDR2 FQNEAQ. The CDR3 loop spans 16 amino acids. Between the trimmed V and J ends, which lost 5 bases and 3 bases, there was a span of 20 bases. In DNA, the CDR3 is TGTGCCAGCAGCCCCCAGGGGGTAGCGGGTTTCTACGAGCAGTACTTC. Translating it yields CASSPQGVAGFYEQYF.

This rearrangement joins TRBV5-1 to TRBJ2-7; the match to TRBD1 covers 8 bases. J was trimmed by 4 bases and V by 5 bases; bases with no gene match: 8. Germline CDR1 reads SGHRS; CDR2 reads YFSETQ. The CDR3 extends over 14 amino acids. The CDR3 nucleotides are TGCGCCAGCAGTCACGGACAGGGCTATTACGAGCAGTACTTC. Translation gives CASSHGQGYYEQYF.

The J gene is TRBJ2-3, the V gene TRBV27; possible D gene TRBD2, 5 bases. CDR1 is MNHEY and CDR2 is SMNVEV in the germline V gene (reference sequence). The CDR3 length is 15 residues. Trimming left V 5 bases short and J 4 bases short, with 16 bases between. CDR3 protein: CASSPDTQRADTQYF. The CDR3 bases are TGTGCCAGCAGTCCAGACACCCAGAGGGCAGATACGCAGTATTTT.

The J gene is TRBJ2-3, the V gene TRBV27, with TRBD2 identical over 12 bases. Germline V gene data show CDR1 as MNHEY and CDR2 as SMNVEV (reference sequence). The CDR3 runs 16 residues. V trimming: 6 bases; J trimming: 3 bases; junction bases outside the gene matches: 7. CDR3 sequence: CASSQRLAGVTDTQYF. The DNA of the CDR3 is TGTGCCAGCAGCCAGAGACTAGCGGGGGTAACAGATACGCAGTATTTT.

The V gene is TRBV6-4, the J gene TRBJ2-3; D gene uncertain. CDR1 and CDR2 (germline): MRHNA, SNTAGT. This CDR3 is built from 14 residues. V was pared by 6 bases and J by 0 bases, with 10 bases between. Here the CDR3 reads CASSPNPSTDTQYF. The CDR3 nucleotides read TGTGCCAGCAGCCCGAACCCCAGCACAGATACGCAGTATTTT.